This T cell receptor beta chain was obtained from a study of blood T cells in healthy people across ages. Points from the study as a whole: PBMC samples, being unsorted, prevented any conclusive comparison of naive and antigen-experienced cells. Naive CD4+ cell counts and diversity both ran higher in long-lived than in aged donors. Expanded clonotype changes were possibly confounded by unknown donor CMV status.

Then a second PCR, running roughly 7 to 11 cycles, was carried out with a sample-barcoded 5' primer and a J-beta primer mix. TCRdb re-derived calls from the 5' RACE reads in MiXCR, one entry per CDR3 protein. The table has roughly 1.6 million distinct CDR3 sequences, roughly 30% seen once. The CDR3 length is 12 residues. Germline-derived CDR1 and CDR2 are SGHAT and FQNNGV. V lost 5 bases to trimming and J lost 11 bases, with 15 bases between them. This clonotype was detected a few times. The antigen is not known. V and J are TRBV11-2 and TRBJ2-5; D uncertain. Material: blood. The TCR originated in a woman younger than 45 in good health. The CDR3: CASSQDQLPQYF. The DNA for the CDR3 is TGTGCCAGCAGCCAAGACCAGCTACCGCAGTACTTC.